This TCR beta chain was sequenced for a study of shared clonotypes between healthy human individuals. Trimming took off 7 bases at V and 0 bases at J, with 13 bases between the two ends. From germline, CDR1 is SGHTA and CDR2 FQGNSA. The CDR3 runs to 16 residues. The table came from immunoSEQ multiplex PCR; TCRdb's copy has only in-frame clones and leaves some out. Of more than 400,000 clones listed, approximately 95% were seen once; the top ten hold approximately 0.06%. Details on this clone: The antigen is undetermined.

Findings and limits, study-wide: Naive CD4 clonotypes overlapped across a few donors at about 5.2%.

Source material: naive CD4+ T cells sorted from blood. Stated subset: CD45RA+ positively selected. The V and J genes are TRBV7-2 and TRBJ2-6, with D unresolved. The clonotype was recovered from a woman aged 25 to 39 in good health. CDR3 sequence (DNA): TGTGCCAGCACCCGCGAGTCCCTCTCTGGGGCCAACGTCCTGACTTTC. Translated, it gives CASTRESLSGANVLTF. The full variable domain, completed using reference TRBV7-2 and TRBJ2-6, is GAGVSQSPSNKVTEKGKDVELRCDPISGHTALYWYRQSLGQGLEFLIYFQGNSAPDKSGLPSDRFSAERTGGSVSTLTIQRTQQEDSAVYLCASTRESLSGANVLTFGAGSRLTVL.